This paragraph covers one T cell receptor beta chain sequence. The antigen remains unidentified. Sorted subsets were CFSE-labeled and cultured around five days with allogeneic dendritic cells. Memory T cells were CD45RO+, naive were CD45RA+, sorted by FACS. This sample was included in a study of regulatory dendritic cells for organ transplantation. Using immunoSEQ multiplex PCR, the repertoire was profiled, and TCRdb retains in-frame clones only, with some absent. Here the sample spans around 11,000 clones, approximately 65% being singletons. V lost 10 bases and J lost 2; bases outside the gene matches: 10. This CDR3 has 14 residues. Germline CDR1 is LNHDA and CDR2 is SQIVND (reference sequence). Study conclusions and caveats: Memory CD8+ T cells were the most oligoclonal; naive cells were highly diverse. Regulatory dendritic cells appeared to expand memory CD8+ clones less than mature ones.

The sequenced sample consisted of naive CD4+ T cells from blood cultured with dendritic cells. Subset denoted: CD45RA+ naive T cells. The clonotype originates from a human donor in good health. This chain uses TRBV19 with TRBJ1-2; 7 bases are shared with TRBD1. This chain's CDR3 is CATSPGQANYGYTF. The CDR3 coding sequence is TGTGCCACCTCTCCCGGACAGGCGAACTATGGCTACACCTTC.